One TCR beta chain is described in this entry. Sample-barcoded 5' priming and a J-beta primer mix drove a second PCR of 7 to 11 cycles. A single record per CDR3 protein comes from TCRdb applying MiXCR to the 5' RACE reads. This sample has 790,000 or so distinct CDR3 sequences, with more than 55% found just once. The sample comes from a study of blood T cells in healthy people across ages. Germline CDR1 MNHEY, CDR2 SVGEGT. V lost 6 bases and J 4 bases, leaving 16 bases between the germline ends. CDR3 length: 14 amino acids. The sequencing input was blood. The rearrangement links TRBV6-2 or TRBV6-3 to TRBJ2-7; perhaps TRBD1 as D (5 bases). This clonotype was obtained from a middle-aged man in good health. CDR3 region: CASSDSIRGYEQYF. CDR3 DNA: TGTGCCAGCAGCGACAGTATTCGAGGTTACGAGCAGTACTTC.